These 20 T cell receptor beta chains were sequenced from one sample in a study of shared clonotypes between healthy human individuals. TCRdb's copy holds only in-frame clones and misses some; the assay was immunoSEQ multiplex PCR. The table shows some 1.4 million clones, with about 96% occurring only once. Sequenced sample: naive CD4+ T cells sorted from blood. Stated subset: CD45RA+ positively selected. The receptors stem from a man under 40 in good health.

The chain recombines TRBV9 with TRBJ2-3; the match to TRBD2 covers 7 bases. V lost 1 base, J lost 0 bases, and 8 bases stayed unmatched. The germline gives CDR1 SGDLS, CDR2 YYNGEE. The CDR3 contains 17 residues. The chain's CDR3 is CASSVSPSGTSTDTQYF. In DNA, the CDR3 is TGTGCCAGCAGCGTATCGCCTAGCGGAACCAGCACAGATACGCAGTATTTT.

The chain is built from TRBV6-5 and TRBJ1-4, with D maybe TRBD1 (5 bases). The CDR3 totals 13 residues. CDR1 and CDR2 from the germline V gene are MNHEY and SVGAGI. The V end was cut by 6 bases, the J end by 8 bases, with 13 bases between. The CDR3 region has the DNA TGTGCCAGCAGGCCAGCGGGACTCGAAAAACTGTTTTTT. Translating it yields CASRPAGLEKLFF.

This chain links TRBV10-3 with TRBJ2-2; 13 bases are a match to TRBD2. CDR1 is ENHRY and CDR2 is SYGVKD in the germline V gene. After removal of 6 bases from V and 7 bases from J, the junction contained 5 bases not matched to a gene. This CDR3 has 15 amino acids. This CDR3 reads CAIRLAGGPSGELFF. The CDR3 region has the DNA TGTGCCATCAGACTAGCGGGAGGGCCAAGCGGGGAGCTGTTTTTT.

The chain recombines TRBV14 with TRBJ2-7; the D is unclear. V was pared by 5 bases and J by 3 bases, with 11 bases between. The CDR3 totals 13 residues. Germline assignment: CDR1 SGHDN and CDR2 FVKESK. The CDR3 nucleotides are TGTGCCAGCAGCTCTTTCGAAGACTACGAGCAGTACTTC. Translated, it gives CASSSFEDYEQYF.

This chain joins TRBV27 and TRBJ2-3; 8 bases map to TRBD2. CDR1 is MNHEY and CDR2 is SMNVEV in the germline V gene (reference sequence). This CDR3 comprises 14 residues. Losses at the gene ends were 2 bases for V and 5 bases for J; bases not matched to a gene: 3. The CDR3 loop is CASSLLAGLDTQYF. The CDR3 nucleotides read TGTGCCAGCAGTTTACTAGCGGGCTTAGATACGCAGTATTTT.

This clone was seen once. This chain links TRBV19 with TRBJ2-7; D is undetermined. V lost 1 base, J lost 0 bases, and 7 bases lay in between. This CDR3 region has 14 residues. Germline V gene lookup returns CDR1 LNHDA and CDR2 SQIVND (reference sequence). CDR3 in DNA: TGTGCCAGTAGTATAGGCGTCTTCTCCTACGAGCAGTACTTC. This translates into CASSIGVFSYEQYF.

With respect to this clone: Other nucleotide sequences from this sample produce the same CDR3. CDR3 protein: CASSIGRGSYEQYF. Written as DNA, the CDR3 is TGTGCCAGTAGTATCGGGCGGGGCTCCTACGAGCAGTACTTC. This chain links TRBV19 with TRBJ2-7, with TRBD2 as a possible D gene (6 bases). There are 14 residues in the CDR3. Between the trimmed V and J ends, which lost 3 bases and 0 bases, there was a span of 9 bases. The germline V gene has CDR1 LNHDA and CDR2 SQIVND (reference sequence).

The chain joins TRBV28 to TRBJ2-7; 7 positions agree with TRBD1. Unmatched junction bases numbered 14, after V lost 7 bases and J lost 2 bases. The CDR3 length is 16 residues. Germline lookup yields CDR1 MDHEN and CDR2 SYDVKM. CDR3 sequence: CASNFGRGRLTYEQYF. The CDR3, as DNA: TGTGCCAGCAATTTCGGTAGGGGGCGCCTAACCTACGAGCAGTACTTC.

The chain carries TRBV28 and TRBJ2-5, with D perhaps matching TRBD2 (6 bases). This CDR3 contains 15 residues. Trimming took off 5 bases at V and 4 bases at J, with 17 bases between the two ends. Germline CDR1 is MDHEN and CDR2 is SYDVKM. CDR3 sequence (DNA): TGTGCCAGCAGTCCCTCACGCGGGGCCGGAGAGACCCAGTACTTC. It is translated as CASSPSRGAGETQYF.

J is TRBJ2-4 and V is TRBV11-2, with TRBD1 matching 8 bases. The CDR3 consists of 16 residues. J was trimmed by 4 bases and V by 6 bases; bases with no gene match: 11. Germline CDR1 is SGHAT and CDR2 is FQNNGV. CDR3 coding DNA: TGTGCCAGCAGGTCAATTCCAGGGGGCGCGAAAAACATTCAGTACTTC. Translated: CASRSIPGGAKNIQYF.

The chain is built from TRBV18 and TRBJ1-5, with TRBD1 matching 7 bases. CDR1 is KGHSH and CDR2 is LQKENI in the germline V gene. The CDR3 is 14 residues long. V was pared by 6 bases and J by 6 bases, with 8 bases of the junction left unmatched. The chain's CDR3 is CASSLATGAQPQHF. CDR3 DNA sequence: TGTGCCAGCTCGCTCGCTACAGGGGCTCAGCCCCAGCATTTT. Combining the CDR3 with reference TRBV18 and TRBJ1-5 gives the whole variable domain NAGVMQNPRHLVRRRGQEARLRCSPMKGHSHVYWYRQLPEEGLKFMVYLQKENIIDESGMPKERFSAEFPKEGPSILRIQQVVRGDSAAYFCASSLATGAQPQHFGDGTRLSIL.

The rearrangement links TRBV6-5 to TRBJ1-2; D may be TRBD1 (5 bases). This CDR3 region has 13 residues. Germline V lookup: CDR1 MNHEY, CDR2 SVGAGI. Trimming cost V 5 bases and J 8 bases, with 15 bases left between them. CDR3 DNA: TGTGCCAGCAGTGCCGAGGGGCGATACGGCTACACCTTC. Its translation: CASSAEGRYGYTF.

The chain carries TRBV14 and TRBJ2-6, with D unresolved. The CDR3 totals 18 residues. Germline CDR1 reads SGHDN; CDR2 reads FVKESK. Trimming took off 4 bases at V and 0 bases at J, with 16 bases between the two ends. The DNA for the CDR3 is TGTGCCAGCAGCCCGCCCGTACTCAGGTACTCTGGGGCCAACGTCCTGACTTTC. As protein: CASSPPVLRYSGANVLTF.

Remarks on this clone: Other DNA sequences in the sample encode the same CDR3. This chain uses TRBV5-1 with TRBJ2-1; D is undetermined. Trimming cost V 1 base and J 4 bases, with 0 bases left between them. The CDR3 totals 11 residues. Germline CDR1 SGHRS, CDR2 YFSETQ. The DNA for the CDR3 is TGCGCCAGCAGCTTGTACAATGAGCAGTTCTTC. This gives the protein CASSLYNEQFF.

This chain joins TRBV5-4 and TRBJ2-7; TRBD2 might be the D (6 bases). The V end lost 3 bases, the J end lost 1 base, and 11 bases lay between the germline ends. The CDR3 length is 14 residues. The V gene's germline CDR1 is SGHNT and CDR2 YYREEE (reference sequence). CDR3: CASSSIGGSYEQYF. CDR3 sequence (DNA): TGTGCCAGCAGCTCCATTGGGGGGTCCTACGAGCAGTACTTC. Supplemented by reference TRBV5-4 and TRBJ2-7, the full variable domain reads ETGVTQSPTHLIKTRGQQVTLRCSSQSGHNTVSWYQQALGQGPQFIFQYYREEENGRGNFPPRFSGLQFPNYSSELNVNALELDDSALYLCASSSIGGSYEQYFGPGTRLTVT.

The V gene is TRBV28, the J gene TRBJ1-5; D remains unclear. CDR1 and CDR2 from the germline V gene are MDHEN and SYDVKM. The V gene lost 6 bases and the J gene lost 9 bases, with 18 bases spanning the gap. The length of the CDR3 is 14 residues. The CDR3 DNA sequence: TGTGCCAGCAGAACCTCAGGACCCCAAAGGCCCCAGCATTTT. It translates to CASRTSGPQRPQHF.

Only one count was recorded for this clone. Different DNA sequences within this sample yield the same CDR3. CDR3 coding DNA: TGTGCCAGCAGTGAAGCGGGGTCCTATGGCTACACCTTC. It encodes CASSEAGSYGYTF. The rearrangement uses TRBV6-1 and TRBJ1-2, with D hard to call. The ends were cut back, 0 bases at V and 4 bases at J, with 6 bases in the middle. Looked up from germline, CDR1 is MNHNS and CDR2 is SASEGT. The CDR3 is made up of 13 amino acids.

The rearrangement joins TRBV2 to TRBJ1-1; D possibly corresponds to TRBD1 (5 bases). Trimming took off 6 bases at V and 0 bases at J, with 20 bases between the two ends. Germline V lookup: CDR1 SNHLY, CDR2 FYNNEI. The CDR3 is 17 residues long. CDR3 in DNA: TGTGCCAGCAGGCGGGCCGGGGACTTCGCCCTGAACACTGAAGCTTTCTTT. Residues: CASRRAGDFALNTEAFF.

The chain joins TRBV10-1 to TRBJ2-7; D is unresolved. The germline gives CDR1 WNHNN, CDR2 SYGVQD (reference sequence). V was trimmed by 6 bases and J by 6 bases, leaving 15 bases between them. The CDR3 is 13 residues long. The DNA of the CDR3 is TGCGCCAGCAGCCCGATGAGGACCGCCGAGCAGTACTTC. Translating it yields CASSPMRTAEQYF.

The chain recombines TRBV15 with TRBJ2-5; D gene uncertain. The V and J ends lost 0 bases and 7 bases respectively, with 18 bases between them. The germline V gene encodes CDR1 LNHNV and CDR2 YYDKDF (reference sequence). The CDR3 totals 16 residues. The DNA of the CDR3 is TGTGCCACCAGCAGAGATATAGGACGGCGAATCGGGACCCAGTACTTC. Residues: CATSRDIGRRIGTQYF.